The text below deals with one T cell receptor beta chain. Using immunoSEQ multiplex PCR, the repertoire was profiled, and TCRdb retains in-frame clones only, with some absent. The sample comprises around 46,000 clones, 80% to 90% of which are singletons, and under 2.5% rests with the top ten. This sample is drawn from a study of blood T cell repertoires in COVID-19. CDR3 length equals 14 residues. V trimming: 4 bases; J trimming: 7 bases; junction bases outside the gene matches: 6. CDR1 and CDR2 (germline): LGHDT, YNNKEL (reference sequence). This clonotype was obtained from a woman aged 80 or over with COVID-19, enrolled during active disease. The V gene is TRBV3-1 (or the pseudogene TRBV3-2), the J gene TRBJ1-2; 10 nucleotides agree with TRBD1. The specimen was peripheral blood. This CDR3 is CASSPSTGGFGYTF. DNA for the CDR3: TGTGCCAGCAGCCCCTCGACAGGGGGCTTTGGCTACACCTTC.